Sequencing of this T cell receptor beta chain was carried out in a study of glioma-infiltrating T cells after dendritic cell vaccination. This CDR3 contains 15 residues. V was pared by 0 bases and J by 0 bases, with 8 bases between. Germline-derived CDR1 and CDR2 are LNHNV and YYDKDF (reference sequence). Whole-study results and caveats: Survival was not directly related to TCR clonality in these patients. Few patients contributed both blood and tumor specimens.

Only patients with spare fresh-frozen tumor and over two years of follow-up were included. Amplification used 60 V beta primers and 13 J beta primers. Some clones are missing from TCRdb's copy, which holds only in-frame ones; the method was immunoSEQ multiplex PCR. The sample shows tens of thousands of clones, 82% of them seen only once. For this clone: Its antigen remains unidentified.

The material sequenced was blood, taken before dendritic cell vaccination. This TCR came from a human donor with glioblastoma. V usage is TRBV15 and J usage is TRBJ1-1; no reliable D call. The DNA for the CDR3 is TGTGCCACCAGCAGAGATTCAGAATTGAACACTGAAGCTTTCTTT. Amino acids: CATSRDSELNTEAFF.